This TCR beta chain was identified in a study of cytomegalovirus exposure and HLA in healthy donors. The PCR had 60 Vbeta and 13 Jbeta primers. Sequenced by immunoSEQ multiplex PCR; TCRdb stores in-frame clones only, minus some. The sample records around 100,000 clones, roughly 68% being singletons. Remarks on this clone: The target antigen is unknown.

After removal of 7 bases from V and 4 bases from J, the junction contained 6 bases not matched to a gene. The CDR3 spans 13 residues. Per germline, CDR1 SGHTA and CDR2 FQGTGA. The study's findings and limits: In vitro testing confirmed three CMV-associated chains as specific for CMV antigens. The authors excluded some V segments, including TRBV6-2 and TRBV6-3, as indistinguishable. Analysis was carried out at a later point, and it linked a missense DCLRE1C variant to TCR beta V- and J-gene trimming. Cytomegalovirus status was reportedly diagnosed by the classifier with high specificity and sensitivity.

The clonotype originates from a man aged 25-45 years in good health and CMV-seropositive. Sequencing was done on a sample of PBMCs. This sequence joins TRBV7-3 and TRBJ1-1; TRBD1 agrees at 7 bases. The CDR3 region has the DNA TGTGCCAGCACCCCACCAGGGGGCACTGAAGCTTTCTTT. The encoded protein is CASTPPGGTEAFF.